This TCR beta chain was documented in a study of OX40 agonist ivuxolimab in advanced cancers. Study details: Dose-escalation patients were diagnosed with hepatocellular carcinoma, melanoma, renal cell cancer or head and neck cancer. Averaging roughly 60 years in age, with a range of 23 to 79, the cohort was 82.7% male. Of the participants, over 30% had some prior anti-PD-1, anti-PD-L1 or anti-CTLA-4 therapy, which was allowed.

Only in-frame clones appear in the TCRdb table, and some are missing; sequencing was by immunoSEQ multiplex PCR. This table has roughly 97,000 clones, around 85% appearing once. On this clone itself: Its specificity is not known.

Findings and limits, study-wide: In general, CD8+ T cells held more expanded clones than CD4+ did, on average.

The TCR originated in an adult with an advanced solid tumor such as melanoma, head and neck, liver or kidney cancer. The starting material was CD4+ or CD8+ T cells sorted from blood, obtained in a trial of the OX40 agonist ivuxolimab.

The CDR3 nucleotides read TGTGCCTGGAGTCGTCAGGCTACCTCCTATAATTCACCCCTCCACTTT. It encodes CAWSRQATSYNSPLHF. This chain uses TRBV30 with TRBJ1-6; the D is unclear. The germline V gene has CDR1 GTSNPN and CDR2 SVGIG (reference sequence). With 2 bases removed from V and 0 bases from J, the gap between germline ends came to 11 bases. The CDR3 has 16 residues.